This is a list of T cell receptor beta chains from one sample in a study of memory CD4+ T cells and cytomegalovirus serostatus. The method was immunoSEQ multiplex PCR; TCRdb's version includes in-frame clones alone and lacks a portion of them. Of 50,000 to 65,000 clones detected, roughly four fifths appear once; the ten largest clones hold 0.75% to 0.9%. Sample: memory CD4+ T cells from blood. These receptors were obtained from an adult in good health and CMV-seronegative. Each CDR3 is given with its conserved first and last residue. D genes are given only for firm matches. Clone size appears in some rows only: once, few, many, or a class for an expanded clone.

j_call d_call v_call clone_size cdr3_nt cdr3_aa
TRBJ1-3 TRBD1 TRBV5-1 - TGCGCCAGCAGCAGGGACAGGGGGCGAGGAAACACCATATATTTT CASSRDRGRGNTIYF
TRBJ2-1 TRBD2 TRBV10-3 - TGTGCCATCAGACCGGGACTAGCGGGGGGGAGTTGGTTCTTC CAIRPGLAGGSWFF
TRBJ2-7 TRBD2 TRBV10-2 - TGCGCCAGCAGTGGTGGGACTAGCTACGAGCAGTACTTC CASSGGTSYEQYF
TRBJ2-5 - TRBV5-5 - TGTGCCAGCAGCTTGCCAGAGGCGGAGACCCAGTACTTC CASSLPEAETQYF
TRBJ1-5 - TRBV2 - TGTGCCAGCAGTCAGGGGAGGTATAGCAATCAGCCCCAGCATTTT CASSQGRYSNQPQHF
TRBJ2-5 - TRBV5-4 once TGTGCCAGCAGCTTGGCCGCGACATACCAAGAGACCCAGTACTTC CASSLAATYQETQYF
TRBJ2-7 TRBD1 TRBV7-6 - TGTGCCAGCAGCCAGTCACAGGGGTATGGCGAGCAGTACTTC CASSQSQGYGEQYF
TRBJ1-3 TRBD1 TRBV18 - TGTGCCAGCTCACCACCGGACAGGGGGTACACCATATATTTT CASSPPDRGYTIYF
TRBJ1-6 - TRBV19 few TGTGCCAGTAGTACAAGACTCGGAGCCCAGGATTCACCCCTCCACTTT CASSTRLGAQDSPLHF
TRBJ1-1 - TRBV10-2 few TGCGCCAGCCGGGAGAACCTTAACACTGAAGCTTTCTTT CASRENLNTEAFF
TRBJ1-1 TRBD1 TRBV30 - TGTGCCCGGTCGAAATCCGGGACAGAAAACACTGAAGCTTTCTTT CARSKSGTENTEAFF
TRBJ2-3 - TRBV7-9 - TGTGCCAGCAGCTTAGCGAGGGGATTCACAGATACGCAGTATTTT CASSLARGFTDTQYF
TRBJ2-2 - TRBV30 - TGTGCCTGGAGTGTTGGGTTTATTGGTCCCGGGGAGCTGTTTTTT CAWSVGFIGPGELFF
TRBJ2-5 - TRBV7-3 - TGTGCCAGCAGCTCCCGGGGGTGGGGTCAAGAGACCCAGTACTTC CASSSRGWGQETQYF
TRBJ2-7 - TRBV7-8 - TGTGCCAGCAGCTTATCGGGGGCCGCCAAAGGGCAGTACTTC CASSLSGAAKGQYF
TRBJ2-3 - TRBV10-3 - TGTGCCATCAGTGGGCTAGCGTCTAGCACAGATACGCAGTATTTT CAISGLASSTDTQYF
TRBJ2-7 - TRBV6-1 - TGTGCCAGCAGTGAATTGCAGGGGCTATACTACGAGCAGTACTTC CASSELQGLYYEQYF
TRBJ1-1 - TRBV5-7 once TGTGCCAGCAGCTTGGAGTCAGGGAACACTGAAGCTTTCTTT CASSLESGNTEAFF
TRBJ1-6 TRBD1 TRBV11-2 few TGTGCCAGCAGCCCACAGGGGAATTCACCCCTCCACTTT CASSPQGNSPLHF
TRBJ1-2 TRBD1 TRBV9 - TGTGCCAGCACCAACGACTGGGACAGGGTTGATGGGGGCTACACCTTC CASTNDWDRVDGGYTF
TRBJ2-1 - TRBV19 - TGTGCCAGTAGTATCCAGGGGGGTAATGAGCAGTTCTTC CASSIQGGNEQFF
TRBJ2-2 TRBD1 TRBV7-8 - TGTGCCAGCAGACCCGGGACAGGGCTCACCGGGGAGCTGTTTTTT CASRPGTGLTGELFF
TRBJ1-1 TRBD1 TRBV5-1 - TGCGCCAGCAGCGGGGAGACAGGGGCAAGGGCTGAAGCTTTCTTT CASSGETGARAEAFF
TRBJ2-7 - TRBV5-1 - TGCGCCAGCAGCTTGGAAGCGCCAGCAGGCGAGCAGTACTTC CASSLEAPAGEQYF
TRBJ1-4 - TRBV30 - TGTGCCTGGAGTGCCCCCCGAGGGTCCAGGGATGAAAAACTGTTTTTT CAWSAPRGSRDEKLFF
TRBJ2-5 TRBD2 TRBV10-2 few TGCGCCAGCAGCCCTAGCGGGGGGTTGGAGACCCAGTACTTC CASSPSGGLETQYF
TRBJ2-7 TRBD1 TRBV4-2 - TGTGCCAGCAGCCAAGTGGGACAGGGAGGTCTCGAGCAGTACTTC CASSQVGQGGLEQYF
TRBJ1-5 TRBD1 TRBV28 - TGTGCCAGCAGTCCAGGGGGCCCACGACAGCCCCAGCATTTT CASSPGGPRQPQHF
TRBJ1-1 TRBD1 TRBV6-4 - TGTGCCAGCAGTGCCTCCCAGGGGGCTACTGAAGCTTTCTTT CASSASQGATEAFF
TRBJ1-1 - TRBV27 - TGTGCCAGCAGTTTTGGTAGGGGGGACACTGAAGCTTTCTTT CASSFGRGDTEAFF
TRBJ1-2 - TRBV7-2 - TGTGCCAGCAGCTTAGACCGGTCCACTGCCGGCTACACCTTC CASSLDRSTAGYTF
TRBJ2-7 - TRBV29-1 - TGCAGCGTGGGGACACGCCAAGGAGGGTACGAGCAGTACTTC CSVGTRQGGYEQYF
TRBJ1-2 - TRBV2 - TGTGCCAGCAGTGACGGGCCGATCTATGGCTACACCTTC CASSDGPIYGYTF
TRBJ2-6 TRBD1 TRBV2 - TGTGCCAGCGTGGGACAGCGAACTGGGGCCAACGTCCTGACTTTC CASVGQRTGANVLTF